The next 21 T cell receptor beta chains were all read from a single sample in a study of neurological immune-mediated disorders. TCRdb ran MiXCR on the 5' RACE reads and lists one entry per CDR3 protein. The sample contains over 13,000 distinct CDR3 sequences, roughly 6.9% of which appear only once. Sequencing was carried out using CD8+ T cells from blood. The origin of the receptors is a middle-aged woman in good health.

This clonotype has at least ten counts. The rearrangement uses TRBV25-1 and TRBJ1-2, with 8 bases aligning to TRBD1. CDR1 is MGHDK and CDR2 is SYGVNS in the germline V gene. CDR3 length equals 12 residues. Trimming took 5 bases from V and 6 from J; bases not matched to a gene: 2. The CDR3 sequence: CASSQGANGYTF. Written as DNA, the CDR3 is TGTGCCAGCAGTCAGGGGGCCAATGGCTACACCTTC.

The chain links TRBV2 to TRBJ1-1, with D possibly being TRBD1 (5 bases). Germline lookup yields CDR1 SNHLY and CDR2 FYNNEI. V was shortened by 3 bases and J by 3 bases, with 20 bases between the two germline ends. The CDR3 spans 17 residues. The CDR3 nucleotides are TGTGCCAGCAGTGATGGGGGGGTCGAGGGTGGTTACACTGAAGCTTTCTTT. Translated: CASSDGGVEGGYTEAFF.

This clonotype was seen ten or more times. The chain uses TRBV10-3 and TRBJ2-2; D is possibly TRBD2 (7 bases). This CDR3 has 17 residues. CDR1 and CDR2 from the germline V gene are ENHRY and SYGVKD. Trimming left V 7 bases short and J 4 bases short, with 22 bases between. The CDR3 here is CAITDGSGGSVTGELFF. The CDR3, as DNA: TGTGCCATCACCGACGGATCGGGGGGCTCGGTCACCGGGGAGCTGTTTTTT.

The table lists this clonotype with many counts. J is TRBJ1-4 and V is TRBV7-8, with unresolved D. V gave up 1 base and J gave up 6 bases, with 12 bases separating them. Germline CDR1 and CDR2: SGHVS and FQNEAQ. This CDR3 comprises 15 residues. The CDR3 DNA reads as TGTGCCAGCAGCTTAGGGGAGGCATGGGATGAAAAACTGTTTTTT. This codes for CASSLGEAWDEKLFF.

This clonotype was counted ten times or more. V is TRBV4-1 and J is TRBJ1-2; a weak D match, TRBD1 (5 bases). CDR1 is MGHRA, CDR2 YSYEKL, per germline. The CDR3 is made up of 16 amino acids. Deletions cut 4 bases from V and 5 bases from J, with 20 bases between. The CDR3 spells CASSRRLGGLRYGYTF. CDR3 nucleotide sequence: TGCGCCAGCAGCCGGAGATTGGGGGGACTTCGGTATGGCTACACCTTC.

This clonotype was seen many times. V and J are TRBV28 and TRBJ2-3, with 12 bases that match TRBD2. The CDR3 is 18 residues long. Losses at the gene ends were 3 bases for V and 2 bases for J; bases not matched to a gene: 9. Germline assignment: CDR1 MDHEN and CDR2 SYDVKM. The CDR3 is CASSFVTSGGLYTDTQYF. Written as DNA, the CDR3 is TGTGCCAGCAGTTTTGTGACTAGCGGGGGCCTATACACAGATACGCAGTATTTT.

This clonotype was recorded many times. The V call is TRBV9, the J call TRBJ2-7; 7 bases agree with TRBD2. The trim removed 2 bases at V and 3 bases at J, leaving 2 bases unmatched. The CDR3 contains 13 residues. The germline V gene has CDR1 SGDLS and CDR2 YYNGEE. CDR3 bases: TGTGCCAGCAGCGTCGGGGGGAACTACGAGCAGTACTTC. It yields the protein CASSVGGNYEQYF.

This clonotype came up many times. This chain uses TRBV6-5 with TRBJ1-4; D gene unclear. There are 16 residues in the CDR3. Germline V gene sequence: CDR1 MNHEY, CDR2 SVGAGI. Trimming pared 0 bases from V and 3 bases from J, leaving 11 bases between. This chain's CDR3 is CASSYSKWGANEKLFF. CDR3 sequence (DNA): TGTGCCAGCAGTTACTCGAAATGGGGAGCTAATGAAAAACTGTTTTTT.

This clonotype appeared many times. The V gene is TRBV20-1, the J gene TRBJ1-2, with TRBD1 identical over 9 bases. CDR1 and CDR2 (germline): DFQATT, SNEGSKA (reference sequence). V lost 5 bases and J lost 4; bases outside the gene matches: 11. This CDR3 has 15 amino acids. The CDR3 here is CSAPSGQGQGYGYTF. CDR3 DNA: TGCAGTGCTCCCTCCGGACAGGGGCAAGGCTATGGCTACACCTTC.

This clonotype has at least ten counts. V gene TRBV7-9 combines with J gene TRBJ2-1; 7 bases map to TRBD2. Germline CDR1 SEHNR, CDR2 FQNEAQ (reference sequence). The CDR3 is 17 residues long. V shed 8 bases and J 1 base; nucleotides not matched to a gene: 14. CDR3 protein: CASRSPPSGISYNEQFF. The CDR3, as DNA: TGTGCCAGCCGCTCCCCCCCCAGCGGGATATCCTACAATGAGCAGTTCTTC.

This clonotype occurred many times. This chain links TRBV9 with TRBJ2-3; weak D call: TRBD2 (5 bases). The CDR3 sequence is 15 residues long. CDR1 is SGDLS and CDR2 is YYNGEE in the germline V gene. V lost 2 bases, J lost 0 bases, and 10 bases lay in between. In DNA, the CDR3 is TGTGCCAGCAGCGTCGAGGGAGCGAGCACAGATACGCAGTATTTT. This sequence encodes CASSVEGASTDTQYF.

This clonotype was observed many times. The chain joins TRBV20-1 to TRBJ2-1, with 9 bases aligning to TRBD2. V dropped 5 bases and J dropped 7; count of bases not matched to a gene: 18. CDR3 length equals 17 residues. Germline lookup yields CDR1 DFQATT and CDR2 SNEGSKA (reference sequence). As DNA, the CDR3 is TGCAGTGCTTGCAGGTGGCCGGGACTAGCCTCTTGGAATGAGCAGTTCTTC. It encodes CSACRWPGLASWNEQFF.

This clonotype is deemed large. The genes are TRBV3-1 and TRBJ1-4; D is undetermined. CDR3 length: 14 amino acids. Germline assignment: CDR1 LGHDT and CDR2 YNNKEL (reference sequence). V was pared by 2 bases and J by 7 bases, with 11 bases between. For the CDR3, the DNA is TGTGCCAGCAGCCAACGGGTGTATAGTGAAAAACTGTTTTTT. Residues: CASSQRVYSEKLFF.

This clonotype was seen ten or more times. The CDR3 protein is CASSTGGAAYNEQFF. The CDR3 nucleotides read TGTGCCAGCAGCACGGGGGGGGCGGCATACAATGAGCAGTTCTTC. J is TRBJ2-1 and V is TRBV9; 8 bases are shared with TRBD2. Germline lookup yields CDR1 SGDLS and CDR2 YYNGEE. The trim removed 4 bases at V and 4 bases at J, leaving 7 bases unmatched. This CDR3 is 15 amino acids long.

In this sample, this clonotype turned up many times. V gene TRBV5-1 combines with J gene TRBJ2-2, with D perhaps matching TRBD2 (6 bases). The CDR3 is 15 residues long. Per the germline V gene, CDR1 is SGHRS and CDR2 is YFSETQ. Trimming cost V 3 bases and J 3 bases, with 12 bases left between them. The CDR3 is CASSSGRTYTGELFF. In nucleotides, the CDR3 is TGCGCCAGCAGCTCCGGGAGAACCTACACCGGGGAGCTGTTTTTT.

This clonotype was counted ten times or more. The chain has TRBV10-2 and TRBJ2-2; D may be TRBD1 (6 bases). The CDR3 runs to 16 residues. V lost 3 bases to trimming and J lost 6 bases, with 17 bases between them. Germline values: CDR1 WSHSY, CDR2 SAAADI. CDR3: CASSDPDRGTAGELFF. CDR3 in DNA: TGCGCCAGCAGTGACCCCGATAGGGGGACGGCCGGGGAGCTGTTTTTT.

This clonotype was observed many times. The chain uses TRBV27 and TRBJ2-3; perhaps TRBD1 as D (6 bases). The germline CDR1 and CDR2 sequences are MNHEY and SMNVEV (reference sequence). V dropped 3 bases and J dropped 1 base, with 11 bases sitting between them. This CDR3 has 15 residues. DNA for the CDR3: TGTGCCAGCAGTTTTTCAGGGGTCCGCACAGATACGCAGTATTTT. It specifies CASSFSGVRTDTQYF.

This clonotype was seen at least ten times. The chain carries TRBV20-1 and TRBJ2-7; D is unclear. This CDR3 is built from 13 residues. Trimming removed 6 bases from V and 1 base from J, with 13 bases in between. CDR1 is DFQATT, CDR2 SNEGSKA, per germline (reference sequence). The CDR3 DNA reads TGCAGTGCCGCCCCCGCGCAGTCCTACGAGCAGTACTTC. Amino acids: CSAAPAQSYEQYF.

Many counts were recorded for this clonotype. The genes are TRBV2 and TRBJ1-1; 11 bases align to TRBD1. The CDR3 length is 15 residues. CDR1 SNHLY and CDR2 FYNNEI come from the germline V gene. Trimming cost V 8 bases and J 4 bases; bases outside gene matches: 9. The CDR3 bases are TGTGCCAGCGACGAGGGGGGACAGGGGGGCACTGAAGCTTTCTTT. Its translation: CASDEGGQGGTEAFF.

This chain joins TRBV20-1 and TRBJ1-5; the D is unclear. Germline CDR1 DFQATT, CDR2 SNEGSKA (reference sequence). Trimming cost V 6 bases and J 2 bases, with 11 bases left between them. The CDR3 sequence is 13 residues long. The CDR3 protein is CSACPRGNQPQHF. CDR3 bases: TGCAGTGCGTGCCCGAGAGGCAATCAGCCCCAGCATTTT.

This clonotype is medium-sized by share. The chain couples TRBV5-1 to TRBJ2-7; possible D gene TRBD2, 7 bases. Germline values: CDR1 SGHRS, CDR2 YFSETQ. V lost 4 bases and J lost 10, with 15 bases in between. The CDR3 has 12 amino acids. As DNA, the CDR3 is TGCGCCAGCAGCGCCTCGGGGGGCGTTCAGTACTTC. Translating it yields CASSASGGVQYF.